Listed below are T cell receptor beta chains from one sample, sequenced in a study of cytomegalovirus exposure and HLA in healthy donors. This table comes from immunoSEQ multiplex PCR, and its TCRdb copy is limited to in-frame clones, with some not included. The sample lists 65,000 or so clones, around 73% seen once, with 2.5% to 3.5% in the top ten. The sample taken for sequencing was PBMCs. These receptors were collected from a girl aged 10-17 years in good health and CMV-seropositive. CDR3s include the opening cysteine and the closing phenylalanine or tryptophan. A D gene is named only where the DNA matches it firmly. Where a row states a size, it is once, few, many or the class of an expanded clone; other rows omit it.

d_call	j_call	v_call	clone_size	cdr3_aa	cdr3_nt
TRBD2	TRBJ2-1	TRBV5-1	-	CASSLAALAGGTNEQFF	TGCGCCAGCAGCTTGGCCGCACTAGCGGGAGGAACCAATGAGCAGTTCTTC
TRBD1	TRBJ1-2	TRBV27	-	CASSLRQGGSGYTF	TGTGCCAGCAGTTTGCGACAGGGAGGCTCCGGCTACACCTTC
TRBD2	TRBJ2-7	TRBV10-3	-	CAISETIPGLAGGLGEQYF	TGTGCCATCAGTGAGACCATACCGGGACTAGCGGGAGGGCTAGGCGAGCAGTACTTC
-	TRBJ1-5	TRBV6-5	-	CASRKQENQPQHF	TGTGCCAGCAGAAAACAGGAGAATCAGCCCCAGCATTTT
-	TRBJ1-6	TRBV21-1	-	CASSKPGVRSPLHF	TGTGCCAGCAGCAAACCCGGAGTGCGTTCACCCCTCCACTTT
-	TRBJ2-5	TRBV29-1	-	CSVRRDAQETQYF	TGCAGCGTTCGGAGGGATGCACAAGAGACCCAGTACTTC
-	TRBJ1-1	TRBV10-3	-	CAISPGGRDTEAFF	TGTGCCATCAGTCCTGGGGGCCGGGACACTGAAGCTTTCTTT
-	TRBJ2-1	TRBV28	-	CASSPLREKGDEQFF	TGTGCCAGCAGCCCCCTGCGGGAGAAGGGGGATGAGCAGTTCTTC
-	TRBJ2-6	TRBV28	-	CASSPGAGANVLTF	TGTGCCAGCAGTCCAGGGGCCGGGGCCAACGTCCTGACTTTC
-	TRBJ1-5	TRBV4-2	few	CASSPGQHNQPQHF	TGTGCCAGCAGCCCCGGACAGCACAATCAGCCCCAGCATTTT
-	TRBJ2-1	TRBV7-7	-	CASSSSPGSGEQFF	TGTGCTAGCAGCTCGTCGCCAGGTAGCGGTGAGCAGTTCTTC
-	TRBJ2-7	TRBV18	few	CASSPPEVTEQYF	TGTGCCAGCTCACCACCGGAGGTGACGGAGCAGTACTTC
-	TRBJ2-7	TRBV5-1	-	CASSLSRTYEQYF	TGCGCCAGCAGCTTGTCCAGGACCTACGAGCAGTACTTC
TRBD1	TRBJ2-1	TRBV25-1	-	CASSETGTGYNEQFF	TGTGCCAGCAGTGAAACCGGGACAGGGTACAATGAGCAGTTCTTC
TRBD1	TRBJ1-2	TRBV7-2	-	CASSLGGGHYGYTF	TGTGCCAGCAGCTTAGGAGGGGGCCACTATGGCTACACCTTC
TRBD1	TRBJ1-2	TRBV7-9	-	CASSRDRVSGFTF	TGTGCCAGCAGCCGGGACAGGGTTTCTGGTTTCACCTTC
-	TRBJ1-1	TRBV25-1	once	CASSDWAMDTEAFF	TGTGCCAGCAGTGACTGGGCAATGGACACTGAAGCTTTCTTT
-	TRBJ2-1	TRBV10-1	-	CASSEAGSAYNEQFF	TGCGCCAGCAGTGAGGCCGGGAGTGCGTACAATGAGCAGTTCTTC
-	TRBJ1-1	TRBV7-8	-	CASSFFGRGGLTEAFF	TGTGCCAGCAGCTTTTTTGGGAGGGGGGGGTTGACTGAAGCTTTCTTT
-	TRBJ1-3	TRBV6-1	-	CASSDWGSSGNTIYF	TGTGCCAGCAGTGATTGGGGCTCCTCTGGAAACACCATATATTTT
TRBD1	TRBJ2-3	TRBV4-1	-	CASSHPGQGEDTQYF	TGCGCCAGCAGCCATCCGGGACAGGGAGAAGATACGCAGTATTTT
TRBD1	TRBJ2-7	TRBV28	few	CASSLTGFEQYF	TGTGCCAGCAGTTTGACAGGGTTCGAGCAGTACTTC
-	TRBJ1-1	TRBV5-8	-	CASSLLLGLGMMNTEAFF	TGTGCCAGCAGCTTGTTATTGGGCCTGGGTATGATGAACACTGAAGCTTTCTTT
TRBD2	TRBJ2-7	TRBV9	-	CASSVGASGRAVYEQYF	TGTGCCAGCAGCGTAGGGGCTAGCGGGAGGGCGGTCTACGAGCAGTACTTC
-	TRBJ2-7	TRBV7-2	-	CASRSGGGAYEQYF	TGTGCCAGCCGGAGTGGAGGCGGGGCCTACGAGCAGTACTTC
TRBD2	TRBJ2-5	TRBV10-1	-	CASSELSGGQETQYF	TGCGCCAGCAGTGAGTTAAGCGGGGGACAAGAGACCCAGTACTTC
-	TRBJ2-5	TRBV6-9	-	CASSYEANPAQYF	TGTGCCAGCAGTTATGAGGCCAATCCGGCCCAGTACTTC
-	TRBJ2-7	TRBV28	-	CASSLARPGGEQYF	TGTGCCAGCAGTTTGGCCAGGCCCGGGGGCGAGCAGTACTTC
-	TRBJ1-1	TRBV18	-	CASSRSGGNFEAFF	TGTGCCAGCTCGCGTTCGGGGGGGAATTTTGAAGCTTTCTTT
TRBD2	TRBJ2-3	TRBV5-1	-	CASSALTSGSPDTQYF	TGCGCCAGCAGCGCCCTGACTAGCGGGAGTCCAGATACGCAGTATTTT
-	TRBJ1-1	TRBV6-5	-	CASSYSGLLDTEAFF	TGTGCCAGCAGTTACTCGGGGCTCCTGGACACTGAAGCTTTCTTT
-	TRBJ2-7	TRBV29-1	-	CSVDYRTPFAYEQYF	TGCAGCGTTGACTACCGGACACCCTTCGCCTACGAGCAGTACTTC
TRBD1	TRBJ2-5	TRBV6-5	few	CASSPGTGEGETQYF	TGTGCCAGCAGTCCCGGGACAGGGGAAGGGGAGACCCAGTACTTC
-	TRBJ2-7	TRBV29-1	-	CSVEESGRGYEQYF	TGCAGCGTTGAAGAATCGGGCAGGGGCTACGAGCAGTACTTC
TRBD1	TRBJ2-5	TRBV5-1	-	CASSPKTGGVEETQYF	TGCGCCAGCAGCCCCAAGACAGGGGGGGTGGAAGAGACCCAGTACTTC
-	TRBJ1-5	TRBV5-1	-	CASSLGTDNQPQHF	TGCGCCAGCAGCTTGGGGACAGACAATCAGCCCCAGCATTTT
TRBD1	TRBJ1-5	TRBV5-1	-	CASSLTGGGGNQPQHF	TGCGCCAGCAGCCTGACAGGGGGCGGAGGCAATCAGCCCCAGCATTTT
-	TRBJ2-5	TRBV5-5	-	CASTPRGYEETQYF	TGTGCCAGCACCCCCCGGGGATACGAAGAGACCCAGTACTTC
-	TRBJ2-4	TRBV15	once	CATSRGVAGPKNIQYF	TGTGCCACCAGCAGAGGGGTCGCAGGTCCCAAAAACATTCAGTACTTC
-	TRBJ2-1	TRBV20-1	-	CSARRNNEQFF	TGCAGTGCAAGGCGGAACAATGAGCAGTTCTTC
TRBD1	TRBJ1-5	TRBV7-2	few	CASSRDRAGQPQHF	TGTGCCAGCAGCCGGGACAGGGCGGGTCAGCCCCAGCATTTT
TRBD2	TRBJ2-5	TRBV4-1	-	CASSQTGTRETQYF	TGCGCCAGCAGCCAGACGGGGACTAGAGAGACCCAGTACTTC
TRBD1	TRBJ1-2	TRBV6-1	-	CASSVNRGYGYTF	TGTGCCAGCAGTGTGAACAGGGGCTATGGCTACACCTTC
TRBD1	TRBJ2-4	TRBV9	-	CASSVGPGQGNIQYF	TGTGCCAGCAGCGTAGGCCCGGGACAGGGAAACATTCAGTACTTC
-	TRBJ1-2	TRBV5-8	-	CASSLRYNYGYTF	TGTGCCAGCAGCTTGCGGTACAACTATGGCTACACCTTC
-	TRBJ1-2	TRBV20-1	-	CSAQGTYGYTF	TGCAGTGCTCAGGGGACCTATGGCTACACCTTC
-	TRBJ1-2	TRBV5-4	once	CASSLDREIYGYTF	TGTGCCAGCAGCTTGGACAGGGAGATCTATGGCTACACCTTC
-	TRBJ2-3	TRBV9	once	CASSVMTATDTQYF	TGTGCCAGCAGCGTAATGACAGCCACAGATACGCAGTATTTT
TRBD1	TRBJ1-5	TRBV30	-	CAWSLGQGSQPQHF	TGTGCCTGGAGCCTGGGACAGGGCTCCCAGCCCCAGCATTTT
TRBD1	TRBJ1-6	TRBV6-4	-	CASSDPWTGGTSYNSPLHF	TGTGCCAGCAGTGACCCTTGGACAGGGGGAACCTCCTATAATTCACCCCTCCACTTT
TRBD2	TRBJ2-1	TRBV6-5	-	CASRVSGETYNEQFF	TGTGCCAGCAGGGTTAGCGGGGAAACCTACAATGAGCAGTTCTTC
-	TRBJ2-7	TRBV6-5	once	CASSPYRELEQYF	TGTGCCAGCAGTCCGTACCGGGAGTTGGAGCAGTACTTC